This TCR beta chain was profiled in a study of graft-versus-host responses after intestinal transplantation (TCRdb year 2021). For the wider study: The transplants that recipients received were multivisceral, liver-intestinal, or isolated intestinal. Every recipient was given anti-thymocyte globulin induction, followed by about 3 years of maintenance tacrolimus and steroids. After intestinal transplantation, graft-versus-host and host-versus-graft alloreactive T cell clones in the graft, circulation and bone marrow were tracked using bulk TCR-beta CDR3 sequencing. Alloreactive clones were identified by sequencing pre-transplant mixed lymphocyte reaction products and comparing these products with unstimulated pre-transplant donor and recipient T cells. A cohort of around 25 intestinal transplant recipients, including one retransplant, was enrolled, and 3 patients lacking pretransplant specimens were excluded. A peak of at least 4% donor T cells among recipient peripheral blood mononuclear cells was the definition used for donor T cell macrochimerism. Samples from a few later patients were sequenced in-house on an Illumina MiSeq with MiXCR processing rather than by the commercial service.

V is cut back by 6 bases and J by 0 bases, with 5 bases in the junction unmatched. Its CDR3 holds 15 amino acids, cysteine through phenylalanine. Here the CDR3 DNA is all that survives: 45 bases in frame from base 1. CDR1 is given as MGHDK and CDR2 as SYGVNS, both from the germline V gene. The library was obtained by the immunoSEQ multiplex PCR assay. For most patients, genomic DNA was isolated using the Qiagen DNeasy Blood and Tissue Kit and was shipped frozen to Adaptive Biotechnologies for TCR sequencing. Adaptive Biotechnologies carried out high-throughput TCR-beta CDR3 sequencing of genomic DNA for most patients. The paper's processing steps were these. Adaptive's ImmunoSEQ software supplied the TCR sequencing data for 18 patients, while MiXCR and VDJtools were used to process a few other patients. To correct CD4 versus CD8 sorting errors, sequences present in both subsets at a frequency ratio below 5:1 were removed. CDR3 nucleotide sequences shared by donor and recipient were removed because the origin of these sequences could not be assigned. Alloreactive clones required at least 2-fold expansion over unstimulated cells and minimum CFSE-low frequency of 0.002% (template counts) or 0.001% (read counts). Clones detected in sequenced pre-transplant spleen, lymph node, or MLR CFSE-low populations of the donor or recipient were defined as mappable. The cumulative frequency of alloreactive clones was calculated as a percentage of all sequences, weighted by copy number. As stored in TCRdb, this immuneACCESS dataset retains in-frame rearrangements with V and J assigned. A fraction of the clones does not appear; measured against another copy, unresolved V genes explain less than half of the discrepancy, and the remainder lacks a known reason. D and trimming were read from the DNA, whereas the V and J calls and clone size are those reported in that table. The sample has 90,000 to 150,000 clones on record, 95% of them singletons. The ten largest make up around 3.3% of the sample.

The time point label of this sample denotes: cells obtained before transplantation from donor or recipient. CD3+CD4+ and CD3+CD8+ populations were FACS-sorted from unstimulated pre-transplant donor and recipient cells taken from spleen or lymph nodes. What the work shows at the level of the full study, not this receptor alone: Early after transplant, peak levels of circulating GvH clones were associated with declines in HvG clones. The relatively low number and heterogeneity of intestinal transplant patients limited the conclusions. GvH clones were detected in recipient bone marrow, and some appeared earlier in ileal mucosa or blood, consistent with an intestinal mucosal origin. In the allografts of patients with donor T cell macrochimerism, GvH to HvG T cell clonal ratios were high.

As concerns this clone: Its antigen target is currently unknown. No much larger clone exists at a distance of one base, and base qualities are not known.

The sequences come from unstimulated CD8+ T cells sorted from spleen or lymph node cells, collected before intestinal transplant. Recombination connected TRBV25-1 to TRBJ2-1; 7 bases in the middle match TRBD1. The clonotype originates from a human donor who received an intestinal transplant. The CDR3 region reads CASSSDRSSYNEQFF. The nucleotides read TGTGCCAGCAGCTCGGACAGGAGCTCCTACAATGAGCAGTTCTTC. When the CDR3 is completed using the reference TRBV25-1 and TRBJ2-1 genes on either side, the full variable domain is EADIYQTPRYLVIGTGKKITLECSQTMGHDKMYWYQQDPGMELHLIHYSYGVNSTEKGDLSSESTVSRIRTEHFPLTLESARPSHTSQYLCASSSDRSSYNEQFFGPGTRLTVL.